The rows below give T cell receptor beta chains drawn from one sample of a study of blood T cell repertoires in COVID-19. Assay used: immunoSEQ multiplex PCR; TCRdb lists only in-frame clones, some missing. The sample shows about 200,000 clones, almost 90% of them seen only once. Material for sequencing was peripheral blood. These receptors originate from a young man with active or convalescent COVID-19. Each CDR3 is given without its conserved first and last residue. A row's size may be missing; if present it is once, few, many or a size class.

TRBV3-1/TRBV3-2	TRBJ2-1	-	ASSRPDSGGLNNEQF
TRBV5-1	TRBJ1-1	-	ASSLEGTSRVNTEAF
TRBV19	TRBJ2-5	-	ASSIGGGASQETQY
TRBV2	TRBJ1-4	-	ASSSDRGPEKLF
TRBV5-1	TRBJ2-3	-	ASSLEIWEESLTDTQY
TRBV4-1	TRBJ2-7	-	ASSQDLGFYEQY
TRBV28	TRBJ2-1	-	ASSPGGTFSYNEQF
TRBV6-4	TRBJ2-3	-	ASSELAGVGTDTQY
TRBV11-1	TRBJ2-5	-	ASSILGAQETQY
TRBV9	TRBJ1-5	-	ASSPEPGMNQPQH
TRBV11-2	TRBJ1-2	-	ASTQTDGYT
TRBV10-1	TRBJ2-1	-	ASSEWCLAGVNNEQF
TRBV4-2	TRBJ1-1	-	ASSQEDRERTEAF
TRBV19	TRBJ2-7	once	ASSILAGSSYEQY
TRBV28	TRBJ2-2	-	ASRPTDRVYSGELF
TRBV6-2/TRBV6-3	TRBJ1-2	-	ASTPTGLGYT
TRBV5-5	TRBJ1-1	-	ASSRPTVGTEAF
TRBV14	TRBJ2-7	-	ASSPGLGYEQY
TRBV9	TRBJ1-5	few	ASSRSTGANQPQH
TRBV7-8	TRBJ1-1	once	ASSSDSYTEAF
TRBV7-5	TRBJ1-5	-	VRSTPGGGIGQPQH
TRBV14	TRBJ1-6	-	ASSQVTGVYNSPLH
TRBV9	TRBJ1-2	-	ASSPGTYNYGYT